This T cell receptor (beta chain) stems from a study of glioma-infiltrating T cells after dendritic cell vaccination. Across the whole study: Patients received autologous tumor lysate-pulsed dendritic cell vaccination between about 2002 and 2013. Monocyte-derived dendritic cells, cultured 6 to 8 days with IL-4 and GM-CSF, were pulsed with autologous tumor lysate.

This table comes from immunoSEQ multiplex PCR, and its TCRdb copy is limited to in-frame clones, with some not included. The sample has 90,000 to 110,000 clones, 90% seen once; the top ten hold roughly 3%. The germline V gene has CDR1 DFQATT and CDR2 SNEGSKA (reference sequence). The CDR3 is 11 residues long. The V gene end was trimmed by 6 bases and the J gene end by 3 bases; junction bases not matched to a gene: 1. The time point here: after dendritic cell vaccination, including at tumor progression/relapse. V gene TRBV20-1 combines with J gene TRBJ1-2; 7 bases fit TRBD1. The receptor was isolated from a human donor with glioblastoma. The sample consisted of blood, taken after dendritic cell vaccination. CDR3 DNA sequence: TGCAGTGCCACAGGGGACTATGGCTACACCTTC. It yields the protein CSATGDYGYTF.